The entry below describes one TCR beta chain. Its antigen is unknown. This sample is part of a study of CD8 T cells in Susac syndrome. Regarding the study as a whole: Only a relatively small number of individuals were included in the TCR sequencing and HLA analysis.

FACS enriched CD8+ TEMRA cells, while bulk CD8+ and CD4+ were negatively isolated. Random hexamers served to reverse transcribe roughly 0.5 to 1 ug RNA. TCRdb passed the immunoSEQ multiplex PCR reads through MiXCR, listing each CDR3 protein once. Of about 150,000 distinct CDR3 sequences listed, 85% to 95% are singletons. Germline values: CDR1 LNHDA, CDR2 SQIVND (reference sequence). V was trimmed by 1 base and J by 5 bases, leaving 13 bases between them. The length of the CDR3 is 15 residues. This chain links TRBV19 with TRBJ2-3, with D tentatively TRBD1 (6 bases). The source material was CD4+ T cells from PBMCs. The sequence derives from a human donor with Susac syndrome. Written as DNA, the CDR3 is TGTGCCAGTAGTATAGGGACAGCAGTGGGAGATACGCAGTATTTT. This codes for CASSIGTAVGDTQYF.